The 30 T cell receptor beta chains below all came from one sample that was sequenced in a study of blood T cell repertoires in COVID-19. Sequencing was performed with immunoSEQ multiplex PCR; in TCRdb, only in-frame clones are kept and a portion is missing. The table has about 120,000 clones, approximately 89% seen once; the top ten hold 10% to 12%. Sequencing was done on a sample of peripheral blood. All receptors come from a woman aged 70 to 79 with COVID-19, enrolled during active disease.

The chain joins TRBV10-2 to TRBJ1-4; no definite D call. The CDR3 sequence is 14 residues long. Trimming cost V 7 bases and J 6 bases, with 15 bases left between them. The V gene's germline CDR1 is WSHSY and CDR2 SAAADI. CDR3 region: CASKPAGIDEKLFF. CDR3 nucleotide sequence: TGCGCCAGCAAGCCCGCGGGTATAGATGAAAAACTGTTTTTT.

This chain connects TRBV30 to TRBJ1-2; 8 nucleotides match TRBD1. Germline-derived CDR1 and CDR2 are GTSNPN and SVGIG (reference sequence). This CDR3 contains 15 residues. The junction had 11 bases not matched to a gene; V was cut back by 0 bases and J by 8 bases. The CDR3 DNA is TGTGCCTGGAGTGTACTGAGGGGACAGGCGATCGGCTACACCTTC. Protein: CAWSVLRGQAIGYTF.

V gene TRBV7-2 combines with J gene TRBJ1-6; maybe TRBD1 (5 bases). Germline V gene lookup returns CDR1 SGHTA and CDR2 FQGNSA. This CDR3 is 15 amino acids long. V lost 5 bases to trimming and J lost 7 bases, with 15 bases between them. The CDR3 DNA follows: TGTGCCAGCAGCCCCCTCCGCCAGGGAAATTCACCCCTCCACTTT. Its protein product is CASSPLRQGNSPLHF.

This rearrangement joins TRBV10-3 to TRBJ1-5; no reliable D call. Germline CDR1 and CDR2: ENHRY and SYGVKD. This CDR3 is built from 14 residues. The V gene lost 4 bases and the J gene lost 4 bases, with 11 bases spanning the gap. Written as DNA, the CDR3 is TGTGCCATCAGTGCCCAAGGAGGGAATCAGCCCCAGCATTTT. This translates into CAISAQGGNQPQHF.

This clone was seen only once. The chain is built from TRBV5-5 and TRBJ2-2; D is possibly TRBD2 (5 bases). The CDR3 runs to 16 residues. Trimming removed 4 bases from V and 2 bases from J, with 15 bases in between. Germline CDR1 reads SGHKS; CDR2 reads YYEKEE (reference sequence). For the CDR3, the DNA is TGTGCCAGCAGCCTGGGAGCGACCTTAAACACCGGGGAGCTGTTTTTT. The encoded protein is CASSLGATLNTGELFF.

This chain links TRBV19 with TRBJ1-2; 10 bases match TRBD1. The CDR3 is 15 amino acids. Germline trimming cut 4 bases from V and 4 bases from J; bases unmatched to any gene: 6. Germline loops: CDR1 LNHDA, CDR2 SQIVND (reference sequence). This chain's CDR3 is CASSTTGTGVYGYTF. The CDR3 nucleotides read TGTGCCAGTAGTACGACCGGGACAGGGGTCTATGGCTACACCTTC.

V and J are TRBV3-1 (or the pseudogene TRBV3-2) and TRBJ1-1; D not certain. The length of the CDR3 is 11 residues. The germline V gene has CDR1 LGHDT and CDR2 YNNKEL (reference sequence). V shed 7 bases and J shed 7 bases, with 10 bases lying between them. The CDR3 DNA is TGTGCCAGCACCTCCAGGCATGAAGCTTTCTTT. Its protein is CASTSRHEAFF.

J is TRBJ2-3 and V is TRBV28; TRBD1 agrees at 9 bases. Germline-derived CDR1 and CDR2 are MDHEN and SYDVKM. The junction had 12 bases not matched to a gene; V was cut back by 3 bases and J by 5 bases. CDR3 length equals 17 residues. CDR3 sequence: CASSLESTTGGRDTQYF. The CDR3, as DNA: TGTGCCAGCAGTTTGGAATCCACCACAGGGGGCAGAGATACGCAGTATTTT.

A word on this clone: The junction departs from the called germline gene at one end, perhaps through a read error. This chain uses TRBV28 with TRBJ2-2; D gene unclear. The CDR3 extends over 13 amino acids. From germline, CDR1 is MDHEN and CDR2 SYDVKM. The CDR3 here is CASRLLNTGELFF. CDR3 DNA sequence: TGTGCCAGCAGGTTATTAAACACCGGGGAGCTGTTTTTT.

This chain connects TRBV21-1 to TRBJ1-3. TRBV21-1 counts as a pseudogene. This CDR3 has 15 amino acids. CDR3 amino acids: CASSKVPGRGNTIYF. CDR3 coding DNA: TGTGCCAGCAGCAAAGTCCCCGGGAGGGGAAACACCATATATTTT.

The chain uses TRBV6-2 or TRBV6-3 and TRBJ1-5; TRBD1 matches 7 bases. Per germline, CDR1 MNHEY and CDR2 SVGEGT. The CDR3 extends over 15 amino acids. With V trimmed by 4 bases and J by 4 bases, 7 bases remained unmatched. The DNA for the CDR3 is TGTGCCAGCAGTTCCCGACAGGGTTCGAATCAGCCCCAGCATTTT. Translating gives CASSSRQGSNQPQHF.

This rearrangement joins TRBV10-1 to TRBJ2-4; 7 positions agree with TRBD2. Germline CDR1 reads WNHNN; CDR2 reads SYGVQD (reference sequence). The CDR3 length is 14 residues. Unmatched junction bases numbered 2, after V lost 6 bases and J lost 0 bases. The CDR3 nucleotides are TGCGCCAGCAGGACTAGCATAGCCAAAAACATTCAGTACTTC. Protein: CASRTSIAKNIQYF.

The CDR3 reads CASSLTPTGRSYEQYF. The CDR3 nucleotides read TGTGCCAGCAGCTTAACCCCGACAGGGAGGTCCTACGAGCAGTACTTC. V gene TRBV7-8 combines with J gene TRBJ2-7, with D possibly being TRBD1 (7 bases). The CDR3 is 16 amino acids. Germline V gives CDR1 SGHVS, CDR2 FQNEAQ. V was trimmed by 2 bases and J by 1 base, leaving 15 bases between them.

The chain recombines TRBV6-2 or TRBV6-3 with TRBJ2-7; D is perhaps TRBD2 (6 bases). The CDR3 is made up of 16 amino acids. Trimming left V 1 base short and J 1 base short, with 14 bases between. The V gene's germline CDR1 is MNHEY and CDR2 SVGEGT. CDR3 protein: CASSYFSTSRSYEQYF. CDR3 nucleotides: TGTGCCAGCAGTTACTTTTCGACTAGTCGGTCCTACGAGCAGTACTTC.

The CDR3 coding sequence is TGTGCCATCAGGGACGGGACAGGCGGGTTTGACGAGCAGTACTTC. This codes for CAIRDGTGGFDEQYF. The chain is built from TRBV10-3 and TRBJ2-7; 8 nucleotides line up with TRBD1. CDR1 and CDR2 (germline): ENHRY, SYGVKD. The CDR3 contains 15 residues. With 6 bases clipped from V and 5 bases from J, the junction kept 12 bases outside the gene matches.

V is TRBV19 and J is TRBJ2-3; D perhaps matches TRBD2 (7 bases). The germline CDR1 and CDR2 sequences are LNHDA and SQIVND (reference sequence). V was cut by 6 bases and J by 3 bases, with 13 bases left in between. The CDR3 spans 14 residues. DNA of the CDR3: TGTGCCAGTAGAGGGGGGGGTCTGACAGATACGCAGTATTTT. Translated: CASRGGGLTDTQYF.

This chain joins TRBV19 and TRBJ1-6, with 11 bases fitting TRBD1. The trim removed 9 bases at V and 2 bases at J, leaving 6 bases unmatched. CDR1 and CDR2 (germline): LNHDA, SQIVND (reference sequence). This CDR3 spans 16 amino acids. CDR3 sequence: CASTRTGGTYNSPLHF. CDR3 bases: TGTGCCAGCACCCGGACAGGGGGCACCTATAATTCACCCCTCCACTTT.

This clone was picked up one time. Distinct nucleotide sequences in the sample also encode this CDR3. The genes are TRBV5-1 and TRBJ2-7, with TRBD1 matching over 8 bases. V dropped 3 bases and J dropped 2; count of bases not matched to a gene: 4. Germline CDR1 and CDR2: SGHRS and YFSETQ. This CDR3 spans 14 amino acids. The CDR3 region has the DNA TGCGCCAGCAGCTCTGGACAGGGAGCCTACGAGCAGTACTTC. Translation gives CASSSGQGAYEQYF.

The CDR3 loop reads CASSQEGGLYRLNTEAFF. The CDR3 coding sequence is TGTGCCAGCAGCCAAGAAGGGGGCCTCTACCGTCTGAACACTGAAGCTTTCTTT. The V and J genes are TRBV3-1 (or the pseudogene TRBV3-2) and TRBJ1-1, with 7 positions matching TRBD1. This CDR3 spans 18 amino acids. CDR1 LGHDT and CDR2 YNNKEL come from the germline V gene (reference sequence). After removal of 0 bases from V and 0 bases from J, the junction contained 10 bases not matched to a gene.

The chain joins TRBV5-6 to TRBJ1-6, with 7 bases identical to TRBD1. The ends lost 4 bases at V and 9 bases at J; junction bases unmatched: 10. Germline CDR1 is SGHDT and CDR2 is YYEEEE. The CDR3 is 15 residues long. The CDR3 reads CASSTGTAASSPLHF. CDR3 bases: TGTGCCAGCAGCACCGGGACAGCGGCTAGTTCACCCCTCCACTTT.

This clone has only one observation. The gene calls are TRBV4-2 and TRBJ2-2; TRBD1 matches at 9 bases. CDR1 and CDR2 from the germline V gene are LGHNA and YNFKEQ. This CDR3 has 15 amino acids. Losses at the gene ends were 4 bases for V and 5 bases for J; bases not matched to a gene: 5. CDR3 in amino acids: CASSLPGQGTGELFF. CDR3 in DNA: TGTGCCAGCAGCCTCCCGGGACAGGGTACCGGGGAGCTGTTTTTT.

Turning to this clone: Additional DNA sequences in this sample encode the identical CDR3. The CDR3 DNA reads as TGTGCCAGCAGTTTACCACAAACTGAAGCTTTCTTT. Its translation: CASSLPQTEAFF. The rearrangement links TRBV28 to TRBJ1-1; D is unclear. The CDR3 consists of 12 residues. Trimming cost V 2 bases and J 5 bases, with 6 bases left between them. Germline assignment: CDR1 MDHEN and CDR2 SYDVKM. Full variable domain (remainder filled in from reference TRBV28 and TRBJ1-1): DVKVTQSSRYLVKRTGEKVFLECVQDMDHENMFWYRQDPGLGLRLIYFSYDVKMKEKGDIPEGYSVSREKKERFSLILESASTNQTSMYLCASSLPQTEAFFGQGTRLTVV.

V usage is TRBV19 and J usage is TRBJ2-2; tentative D call: TRBD1 (5 bases). V lost 0 bases to trimming and J lost 4 bases, with 9 bases between them. The CDR3 spans 15 residues. CDR1 is LNHDA, CDR2 SQIVND, per germline (reference sequence). The CDR3 nucleotides are TGTGCCAGTAGTATAGATCCAGGGTTCACCGGGGAGCTGTTTTTT. Protein sequence: CASSIDPGFTGELFF.

The rearrangement links TRBV14 to TRBJ2-7; the match to TRBD2 covers 7 bases. Per the germline V gene, CDR1 is SGHDN and CDR2 is FVKESK. The CDR3 runs to 12 residues. V dropped 4 bases and J dropped 4; count of bases not matched to a gene: 1. This CDR3 is CASSRGGYEQYF. DNA for the CDR3: TGTGCCAGCAGCCGCGGGGGATACGAGCAGTACTTC.

This clone was counted only a few times. The gene calls are TRBV7-6 and TRBJ2-2; TRBD2 matches at 8 bases. The V gene end was trimmed by 3 bases and the J gene end by 1 base; junction bases not matched to a gene: 10. Germline-derived CDR1 and CDR2 are SGHVS and FNYEAQ. CDR3 length: 18 residues. The CDR3 bases are TGTGCCAGCAGCTTTCTCGGCGGGGGGCCCGGGAACACCGGGGAGCTGTTTTTT. Protein: CASSFLGGGPGNTGELFF. The full variable domain, with the rest looked up from reference TRBV7-6 and TRBJ2-2, is GAGVSQSPRYKVTKRGQDVALRCDPISGHVSLYWYRQALGQGPEFLTYFNYEAQQDKSGLPNDRFSAERPEGSISTLTIQRTEQRDSAMYRCASSFLGGGPGNTGELFFGEGSRLTVL.

The chain is built from TRBV23-1 and TRBJ2-2, with no clear D. TRBV23-1 is an ORF, with its function uncertain. The CDR3 extends over 18 amino acids. Trimming stripped 4 bases from V and 0 bases from J, with 18 bases between. The DNA of the CDR3 is TGCGCCAGCAGTCCCGTCCCGTCCTCGGGTCCGAACACCGGGGAGCTGTTTTTT. It yields the protein CASSPVPSSGPNTGELFF.

The V and J genes are TRBV9 and TRBJ1-4, with TRBD1 identical over 8 bases. CDR1 is SGDLS, CDR2 YYNGEE, per germline. The J segment lost 8 bases and the V segment lost 5 bases, leaving 8 bases of the junction unmatched. The CDR3 is 14 residues long. CDR3 in amino acids: CASRNDRGGEKLFF. The CDR3 coding sequence is TGTGCCAGCAGAAACGACAGGGGAGGGGAAAAACTGTTTTTT.

The chain couples TRBV5-1 to TRBJ2-2; 11 bases agree with TRBD1. V shed 3 bases, J shed 4 bases, and the junction held 8 bases outside the gene matches. Germline V gives CDR1 SGHRS, CDR2 YFSETQ. The CDR3 sequence is 17 residues long. CDR3 coding DNA: TGCGCCAGCAGCTCCCGATCCGGGACAGGGGGCACCGGGGAGCTGTTTTTT. Translating it yields CASSSRSGTGGTGELFF.

V and J are TRBV3-1 (or the pseudogene TRBV3-2) and TRBJ1-2; tentative D call: TRBD1 (5 bases). The V end was cut by 1 base, the J end by 0 bases, with 15 bases between. Germline V CDR1 and CDR2: LGHDT, YNNKEL (reference sequence). This CDR3 has 17 residues. CDR3: CASSQGVPTASNYGYTF. In nucleotides, the CDR3 is TGTGCCAGCAGCCAAGGTGTTCCGACAGCGTCTAACTATGGCTACACCTTC.

The chain couples TRBV7-2 to TRBJ2-5; 11 nucleotides match TRBD2. With V trimmed by 3 bases and J by 2 bases, 2 bases remained unmatched. This CDR3 is 15 amino acids long. The germline V gene encodes CDR1 SGHTA and CDR2 FQGNSA. CDR3 sequence reads: CASSLWTSGQETQYF. In nucleotides, the CDR3 is TGTGCCAGCAGCTTGTGGACTAGCGGGCAAGAGACCCAGTACTTC.